One and the same sample provided the 2 T cell receptor beta chains below, sequenced in a study of T-cell reconstitution after alpha-beta-depleted transplantation in children. Using unique molecular identifiers, the investigators prepared the TCRbeta library. TCRdb recomputed calls from the PCR reads with MiXCR, one row per CDR3 protein. This sample has 200,000 to 300,000 distinct CDR3 sequences; 20% to 30% occur once, and the top ten carry roughly 2.6%. Sequenced material: PBMCs, taken before TCRalphabeta/CD19-depleted stem cell transplant. The receptors here all came from a girl aged 2 to 9 with Fanconi anemia, due to receive a stem cell transplant.

This clonotype was counted a few times. This sequence joins TRBV6-4 and TRBJ2-1; D is unresolved. The CDR3 totals 13 residues. The V gene's germline CDR1 is MRHNA and CDR2 SNTAGT. V lost 3 bases and J lost 3, with 6 bases in between. CDR3 bases: TGTGCCAGCAGTGATAAGGACTACAATGAGCAGTTCTTC. Translating it yields CASSDKDYNEQFF.

This clonotype was seen many times. This chain joins TRBV20-1 and TRBJ2-7; a weak D match, TRBD2 (5 bases). V lost 6 bases and J 3 bases, leaving 15 bases between the germline ends. This CDR3 has 13 residues. Germline CDR1 is DFQATT and CDR2 is SNEGSKA (reference sequence). The CDR3 here is CSAQKTTIYEQYF. The CDR3 DNA sequence: TGCAGTGCACAGAAGACGACTATCTACGAGCAGTACTTC.